The clone carrying this T cell receptor beta chain turned up a few times. Its antigen is unknown. A much bigger clone sits one base away, suggesting this may be a read error. Per the germline V gene, CDR1 is SGHRS and CDR2 is YFSETQ. V lost 4 bases and J 6 bases, leaving 11 bases between the germline ends. CDR3 size: 12 residues. The data originate from a study of blood T cells in healthy people across ages. The second PCR ran about 6 to 12 cycles with a sample-barcoded 5' primer and J-beta primers. Each cDNA molecule received a tag from a template-switch adaptor that had 12 random nucleotides. TCRdb itself ran the 5' RACE reads through MiXCR, one entry per CDR3 protein. The top ten hold roughly 51% of the sample, which has about 400,000 distinct CDR3 sequences, about 55% seen once. The study's findings and limits: While age rose, TCR beta diversity per million T cells dropped in a roughly linear way.

The sequencing sample was made of blood. The origin of this receptor is a man aged 60 to 75 in good health. V usage is TRBV5-1 and J usage is TRBJ2-7; no firm D call. The CDR3 is CASSLGWVEQYF. CDR3 in DNA: TGCGCCAGCAGCCTAGGGTGGGTCGAGCAGTACTTC. The full variable domain, rest sourced from reference TRBV5-1 and TRBJ2-7, is KAGVTQTPRYLIKTRGQQVTLSCSPISGHRSVSWYQQTPGQGLQFLFEYFSETQRNKGNFPGRFSGRQFSNSRSEMNVSTLELGDSALYLCASSLGWVEQYFGPGTRLTVT.